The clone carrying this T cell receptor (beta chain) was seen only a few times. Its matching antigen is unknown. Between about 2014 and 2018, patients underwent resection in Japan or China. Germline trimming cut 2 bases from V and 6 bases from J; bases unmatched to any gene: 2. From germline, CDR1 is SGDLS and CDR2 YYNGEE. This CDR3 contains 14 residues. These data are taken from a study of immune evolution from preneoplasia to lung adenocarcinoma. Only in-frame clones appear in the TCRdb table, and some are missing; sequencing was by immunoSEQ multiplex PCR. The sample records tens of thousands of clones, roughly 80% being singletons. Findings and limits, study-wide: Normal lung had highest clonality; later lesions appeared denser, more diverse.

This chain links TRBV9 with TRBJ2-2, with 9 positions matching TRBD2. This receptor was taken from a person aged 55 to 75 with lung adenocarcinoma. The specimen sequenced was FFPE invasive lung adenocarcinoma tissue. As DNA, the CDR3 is TGTGCCAGCAGCGTTAGCGGGAGCGCCGGGGAGCTGTTTTTT. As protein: CASSVSGSAGELFF.